The 6 T cell receptor beta chains given below trace back to one sample, sequenced in a study of blood T cell repertoires in COVID-19. Sequencing was performed with immunoSEQ multiplex PCR; in TCRdb, only in-frame clones are kept and a portion is missing. The sample yields some 290,000 clones, about nine tenths seen once. Specimen: peripheral blood. All receptors come from a woman in her 30s with COVID-19, enrolled during active disease.

V usage is TRBV19 and J usage is TRBJ2-1; 8 nucleotides align to TRBD1. Germline V gene sequence: CDR1 LNHDA, CDR2 SQIVND (reference sequence). The CDR3 covers 15 residues. The V and J ends lost 4 bases and 5 bases, in that order; junction bases with no gene match: 7. The CDR3, as DNA: TGTGCCAGTAGTACCAGACAGGGGCAAAACAATGAGCAGTTCTTC. Protein: CASSTRQGQNNEQFF. The whole variable domain, filled in from reference TRBV19 and TRBJ2-1, reads DGGITQSPKYLFRKEGQNVTLSCEQNLNHDAMYWYRQDPGQGLRLIYYSQIVNDFQKGDIAEGYSVSREKKESFPLTVTSAQKNPTAFYLCASSTRQGQNNEQFFGPGTRLTVL.

This clone was found once. In DNA, the CDR3 is TGTGCCAGCAGCCAAGCACTAGCGGGGGGGAGCTCCTACAATGAGCAGTTCTTC. Encoded protein: CASSQALAGGSSYNEQFF. The chain combines TRBV14 with TRBJ2-1, with TRBD2 matching 13 bases. The CDR3 runs to 18 residues. Germline CDR1 reads SGHDN; CDR2 reads FVKESK. V gave up 1 base and J gave up 0 bases; unmatched junction bases: 3.

V and J are TRBV24-1 and TRBJ1-1; 8 nucleotides line up with TRBD1. J was trimmed by 11 bases and V by 7 bases; bases with no gene match: 11. The germline CDR1 and CDR2 sequences are KGHDR and SFDVKD. CDR3 length equals 13 residues. CDR3 amino acids: CATSCLRQGNAFF. Written as DNA, the CDR3 is TGTGCCACCAGCTGCCTGCGACAGGGGAACGCTTTCTTT.

This clone was seen once. This sequence joins TRBV12-5 and TRBJ2-1; 8 bases are a match to TRBD2. V lost 5 bases and J lost 6; bases outside the gene matches: 12. The length of the CDR3 is 16 residues. Germline CDR1 LGHNT, CDR2 FRNRAP. CDR3 region: CASGPPGGAGVNEQFF. The CDR3 nucleotides are TGTGCTAGTGGTCCCCCCGGGGGAGCGGGGGTCAATGAGCAGTTCTTC.

DNA of the CDR3: TGTGCCAGCAGCTCAGATCCGGGGGGCTACGAGCAGTACTTC. Encoded protein: CASSSDPGGYEQYF. This chain uses TRBV11-2 with TRBJ2-7; 7 bases map to TRBD2. CDR3 length: 14 residues. Germline V gene sequence: CDR1 SGHAT, CDR2 FQNNGV. J was trimmed by 3 bases and V by 4 bases; bases with no gene match: 6.

The CDR3 here is CASIPAPDRGNYGYTF. CDR3 sequence (DNA): TGCGCCAGCATCCCAGCACCGGACAGGGGCAACTATGGCTACACCTTC. The chain uses TRBV5-1 and TRBJ1-2; 9 bases map to TRBD1. CDR1 is SGHRS, CDR2 YFSETQ, per germline. CDR3 length: 16 residues. V shed 6 bases, J shed 2 bases, and the junction held 11 bases outside the gene matches.